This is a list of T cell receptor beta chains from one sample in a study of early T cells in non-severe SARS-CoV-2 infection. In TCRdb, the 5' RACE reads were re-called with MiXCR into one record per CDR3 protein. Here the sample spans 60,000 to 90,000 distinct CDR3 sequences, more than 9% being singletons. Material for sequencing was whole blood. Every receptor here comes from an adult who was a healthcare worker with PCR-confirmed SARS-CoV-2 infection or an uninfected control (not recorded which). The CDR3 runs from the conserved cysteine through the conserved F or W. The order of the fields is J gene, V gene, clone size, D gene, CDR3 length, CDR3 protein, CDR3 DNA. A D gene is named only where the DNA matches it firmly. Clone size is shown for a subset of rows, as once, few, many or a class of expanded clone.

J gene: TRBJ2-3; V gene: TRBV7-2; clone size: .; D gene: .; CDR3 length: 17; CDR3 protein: CASSLAPASTRADTQYF; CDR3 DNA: TGTGCCAGCAGCTTAGCTCCCGCTAGCACTAGGGCAGATACGCAGTATTTT
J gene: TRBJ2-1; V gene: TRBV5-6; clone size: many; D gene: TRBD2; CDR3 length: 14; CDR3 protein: CASMTGGGYNEQFF; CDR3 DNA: TGTGCCAGCATGACGGGAGGTGGCTACAATGAGCAGTTCTTC
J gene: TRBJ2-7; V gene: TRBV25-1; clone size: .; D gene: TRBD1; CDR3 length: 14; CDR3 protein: CASRMDRAPYEQYF; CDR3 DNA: TGTGCCAGCAGGATGGACAGGGCACCCTACGAGCAGTACTTC
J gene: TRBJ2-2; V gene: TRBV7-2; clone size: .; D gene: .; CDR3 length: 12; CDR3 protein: CASSLGPRQLFF; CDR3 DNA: TGTGCCAGCAGCTTAGGCCCTAGGCAGCTGTTTTTT
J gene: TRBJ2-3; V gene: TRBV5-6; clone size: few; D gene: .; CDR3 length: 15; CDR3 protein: CASSWAGGTTDTQYF; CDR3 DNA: TGTGCCAGCAGCTGGGCGGGCGGGACCACAGATACGCAGTATTTT
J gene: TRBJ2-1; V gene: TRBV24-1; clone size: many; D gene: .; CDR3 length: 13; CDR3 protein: CATSDPTVNEQFF; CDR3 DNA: TGTGCCACCAGTGATCCTACAGTAAATGAGCAGTTCTTC
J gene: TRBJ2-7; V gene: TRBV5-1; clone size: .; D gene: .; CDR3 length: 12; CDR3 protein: CASSKTGTPSTF; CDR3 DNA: TGCGCCAGCAGCAAGACCGGGACGCCTTCTACGTTT
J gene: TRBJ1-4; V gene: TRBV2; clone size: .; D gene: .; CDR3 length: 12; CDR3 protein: CASSLWAEKLFF; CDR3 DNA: TGTGCCAGCAGTTTATGGGCGGAAAAACTGTTTTTT
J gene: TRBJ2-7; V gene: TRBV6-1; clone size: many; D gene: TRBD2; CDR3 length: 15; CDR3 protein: CASSEGLAGDYEQYF; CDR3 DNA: TGTGCCAGCAGTGAAGGACTAGCGGGAGACTACGAGCAGTACTTC
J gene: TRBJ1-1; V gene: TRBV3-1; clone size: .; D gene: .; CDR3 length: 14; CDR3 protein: CASSQQGPNTEAFF; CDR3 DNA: TGTGCCAGCAGCCAACAGGGACCGAACACTGAAGCTTTCTTT
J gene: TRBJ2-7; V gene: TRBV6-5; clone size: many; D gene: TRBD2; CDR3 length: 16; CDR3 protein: CASSRTSPIGGYEQYF; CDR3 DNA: TGTGCCAGCAGTAGGACTAGCCCAATCGGGGGCTACGAGCAGTACTTC
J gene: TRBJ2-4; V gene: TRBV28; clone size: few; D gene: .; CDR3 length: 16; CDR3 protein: CASSSSTGMRGNIQYF; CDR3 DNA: TGTGCCAGCAGTTCTTCAACAGGGATGAGAGGAAACATTCAGTACTTC
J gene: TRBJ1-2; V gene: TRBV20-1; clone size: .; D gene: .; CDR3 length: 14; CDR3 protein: CSGRRGTDNYGYTF; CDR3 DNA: TGCAGTGGCCGACGGGGGACGGACAACTATGGCTACACCTTC
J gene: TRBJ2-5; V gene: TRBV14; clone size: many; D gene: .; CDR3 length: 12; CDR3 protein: CASSPQGETQYF; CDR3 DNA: TGTGCCAGCAGCCCGCAGGGGGAGACCCAGTACTTC
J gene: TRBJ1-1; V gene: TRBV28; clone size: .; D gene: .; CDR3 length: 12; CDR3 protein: CASRPPGTEAFF; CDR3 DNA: TGTGCCAGCAGGCCCCCGGGGACTGAAGCTTTCTTT
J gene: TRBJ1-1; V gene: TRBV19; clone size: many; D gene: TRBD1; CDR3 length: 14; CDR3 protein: CASSGGQVNTEAFF; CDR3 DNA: TGTGCCAGTAGTGGCGGACAGGTGAACACTGAAGCTTTCTTT
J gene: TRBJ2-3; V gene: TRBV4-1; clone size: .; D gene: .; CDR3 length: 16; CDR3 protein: CASSQEAGPSTDTQYF; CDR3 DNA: TGCGCCAGCAGCCAAGAGGCGGGCCCTAGCACAGATACGCAGTATTTT
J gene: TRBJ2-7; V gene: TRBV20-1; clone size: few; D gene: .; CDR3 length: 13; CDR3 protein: CSARDRPMGEQYF; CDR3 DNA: TGCAGTGCTAGAGATCGACCGATGGGTGAGCAGTACTTC
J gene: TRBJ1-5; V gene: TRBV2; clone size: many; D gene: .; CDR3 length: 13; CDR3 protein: CASSWTGNQPQHF; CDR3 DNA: TGTGCCAGCAGTTGGACTGGGAATCAGCCCCAGCATTTT
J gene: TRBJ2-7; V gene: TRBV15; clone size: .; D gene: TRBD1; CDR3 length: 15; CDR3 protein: CATSRGTGPAYEQYF; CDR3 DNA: TGTGCCACCAGCAGGGGGACAGGGCCTGCCTACGAGCAGTACTTC
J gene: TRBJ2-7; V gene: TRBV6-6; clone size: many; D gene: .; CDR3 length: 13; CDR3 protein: CASAPHATGEQYF; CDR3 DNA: TGTGCCAGCGCCCCACACGCCACTGGAGAGCAGTACTTC
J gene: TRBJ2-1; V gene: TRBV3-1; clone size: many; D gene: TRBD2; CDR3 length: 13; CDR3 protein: CASSPRLAVEQFF; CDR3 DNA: TGTGCCAGCAGCCCCCGACTAGCGGTTGAGCAGTTCTTC
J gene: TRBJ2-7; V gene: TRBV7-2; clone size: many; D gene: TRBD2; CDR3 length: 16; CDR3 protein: CASSLAVGTRSYEQYF; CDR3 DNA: TGTGCCAGCAGCTTAGCAGTAGGGACTAGGTCCTACGAGCAGTACTTC
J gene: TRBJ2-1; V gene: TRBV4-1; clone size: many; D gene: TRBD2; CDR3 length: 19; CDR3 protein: CASSQEASGRLGSYNEQFF; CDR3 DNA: TGCGCCAGCAGCCAAGAGGCTAGCGGGAGACTTGGGTCCTACAATGAGCAGTTCTTC
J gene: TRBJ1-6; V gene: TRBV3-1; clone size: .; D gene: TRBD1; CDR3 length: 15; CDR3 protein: CASSPGQGDASPLHF; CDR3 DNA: TGTGCCAGCAGCCCGGGACAGGGGGATGCTTCACCCCTCCACTTT
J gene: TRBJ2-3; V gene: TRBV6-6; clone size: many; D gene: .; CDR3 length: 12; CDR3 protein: CASSSQGGTQYF; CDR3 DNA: TGTGCCAGCAGTTCTCAGGGGGGTACGCAGTATTTT
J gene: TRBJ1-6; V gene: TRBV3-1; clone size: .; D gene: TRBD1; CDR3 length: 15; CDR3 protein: CASSQEGTGRSPLHF; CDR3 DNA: TGTGCCAGCAGCCAAGAAGGGACAGGCCGATCACCCCTCCACTTT
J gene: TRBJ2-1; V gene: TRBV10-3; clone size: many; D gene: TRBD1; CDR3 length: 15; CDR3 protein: CAISSGTGGYNEQFF; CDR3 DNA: TGTGCCATCAGTTCCGGGACAGGGGGCTACAATGAGCAGTTCTTC
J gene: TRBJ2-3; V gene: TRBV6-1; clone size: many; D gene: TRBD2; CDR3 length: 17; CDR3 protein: CASSEYLGGSKKNTQYF; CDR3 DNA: TGTGCCAGCAGTGAATACCTGGGCGGGAGCAAGAAAAATACGCAGTATTTT
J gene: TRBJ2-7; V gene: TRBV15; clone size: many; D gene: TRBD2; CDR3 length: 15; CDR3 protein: CATSNERSGRWEQYF; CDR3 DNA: TGTGCCACCAGCAATGAGAGGAGCGGGAGATGGGAGCAGTACTTC
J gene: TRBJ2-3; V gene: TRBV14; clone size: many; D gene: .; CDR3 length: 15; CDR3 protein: CASSLEENLRDTQYF; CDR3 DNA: TGTGCCAGCAGCCTCGAGGAGAACCTAAGAGATACGCAGTATTTT
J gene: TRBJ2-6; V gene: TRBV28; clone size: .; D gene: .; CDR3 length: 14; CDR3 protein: CASSRPAGANVLTF; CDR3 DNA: TGTGCCAGCAGTCGTCCCGCTGGGGCCAACGTCCTGACTTTC
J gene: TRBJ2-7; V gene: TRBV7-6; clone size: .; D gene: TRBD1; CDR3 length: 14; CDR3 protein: CASSFGTGAYEQYF; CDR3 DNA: TGTGCCAGCAGCTTCGGGACAGGCGCCTACGAGCAGTACTTC
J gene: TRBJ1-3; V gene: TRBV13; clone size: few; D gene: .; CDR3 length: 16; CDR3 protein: CASSTHRRRSGNTIYF; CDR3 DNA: TGTGCCAGCAGCACCCACAGGCGACGCTCTGGAAACACCATATATTTT
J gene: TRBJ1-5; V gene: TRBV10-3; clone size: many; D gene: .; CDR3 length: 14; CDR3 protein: CATGSGLPNQPQHF; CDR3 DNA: TGTGCCACGGGATCAGGCCTACCCAATCAGCCCCAGCATTTT
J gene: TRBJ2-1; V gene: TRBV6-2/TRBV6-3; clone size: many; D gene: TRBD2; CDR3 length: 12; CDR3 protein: CASSYSGTREFF; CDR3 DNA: TGTGCCAGCAGTTACTCGGGGACTAGGGAGTTCTTC
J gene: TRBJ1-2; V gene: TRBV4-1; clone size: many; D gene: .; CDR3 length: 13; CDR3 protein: CASSQDGRGPWTF; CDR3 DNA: TGCGCCAGCAGCCAAGATGGGCGGGGCCCGTGGACCTTC
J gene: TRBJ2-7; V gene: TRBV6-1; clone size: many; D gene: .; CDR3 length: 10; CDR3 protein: CASSNYEQYF; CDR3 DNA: TGTGCCAGCAGTAACTACGAGCAGTACTTC
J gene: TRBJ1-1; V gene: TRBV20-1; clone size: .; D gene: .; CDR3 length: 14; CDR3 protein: CSARVADRNTEAFF; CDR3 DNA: TGCAGTGCTAGAGTCGCGGACAGGAACACTGAAGCTTTCTTT
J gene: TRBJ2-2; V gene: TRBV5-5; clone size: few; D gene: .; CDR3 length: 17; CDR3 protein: CASSLASVIANTGELFF; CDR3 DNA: TGTGCCAGCAGCTTGGCATCAGTCATCGCGAACACCGGGGAGCTGTTTTTT
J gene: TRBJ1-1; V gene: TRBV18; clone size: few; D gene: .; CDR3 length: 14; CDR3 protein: CASSPGTPATEAFF; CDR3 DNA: TGTGCCAGCTCACCTGGGACACCTGCCACTGAAGCTTTCTTT
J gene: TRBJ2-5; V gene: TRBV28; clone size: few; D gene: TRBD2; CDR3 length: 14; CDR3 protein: CASRGTSPKETQYF; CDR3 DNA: TGTGCCAGCAGGGGGACTAGTCCCAAAGAGACCCAGTACTTC
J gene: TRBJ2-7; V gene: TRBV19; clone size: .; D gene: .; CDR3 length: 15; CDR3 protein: CASTERWEYPYEQYF; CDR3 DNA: TGTGCCAGCACCGAGCGGTGGGAGTACCCCTACGAGCAGTACTTC
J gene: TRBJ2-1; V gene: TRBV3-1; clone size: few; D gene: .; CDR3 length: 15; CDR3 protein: CASSQEGMSYNEQFF; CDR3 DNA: TGTGCCAGCAGCCAAGAAGGGATGTCCTACAATGAGCAGTTCTTC
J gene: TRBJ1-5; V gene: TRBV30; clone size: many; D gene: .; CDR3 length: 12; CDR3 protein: CAWSRDSQPQHF; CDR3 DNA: TGTGCCTGGAGTAGAGATTCTCAGCCCCAGCATTTT
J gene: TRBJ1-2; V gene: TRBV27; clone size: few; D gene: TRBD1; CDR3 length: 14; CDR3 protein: CASKSTGAYYGYTF; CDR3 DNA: TGTGCCAGCAAATCGACAGGGGCCTACTATGGCTACACCTTC
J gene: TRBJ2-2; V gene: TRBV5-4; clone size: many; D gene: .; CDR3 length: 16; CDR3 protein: CASSPIGRLEHGELFF; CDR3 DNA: TGTGCCAGCAGTCCCATCGGGAGACTCGAACACGGGGAGCTGTTTTTT
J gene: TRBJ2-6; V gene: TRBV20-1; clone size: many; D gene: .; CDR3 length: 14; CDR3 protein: CSASWSSGANVLTF; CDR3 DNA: TGCAGTGCTAGTTGGAGCTCTGGGGCCAACGTCCTGACTTTC
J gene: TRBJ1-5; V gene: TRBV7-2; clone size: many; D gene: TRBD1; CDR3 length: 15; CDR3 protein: CASSGGQNSNQPQHF; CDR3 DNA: TGTGCCAGCAGCGGGGGACAGAATAGCAATCAGCCCCAGCATTTT
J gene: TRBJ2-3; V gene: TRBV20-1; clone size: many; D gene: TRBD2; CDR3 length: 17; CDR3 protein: CSASSLTSGSGADTQYF; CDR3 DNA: TGCAGTGCTAGTTCCCTGACTAGCGGGAGTGGGGCAGATACGCAGTATTTT
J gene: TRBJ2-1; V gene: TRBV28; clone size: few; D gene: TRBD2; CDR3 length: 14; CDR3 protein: CASSLAGGNNEQFF; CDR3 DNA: TGTGCCAGCAGTCTAGCGGGAGGGAACAATGAGCAGTTCTTC
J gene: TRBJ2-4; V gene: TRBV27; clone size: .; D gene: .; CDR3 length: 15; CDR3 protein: CASSLDPPRQNIQYF; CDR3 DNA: TGTGCCAGCAGTTTAGACCCCCCCAGGCAAAACATTCAGTACTTC